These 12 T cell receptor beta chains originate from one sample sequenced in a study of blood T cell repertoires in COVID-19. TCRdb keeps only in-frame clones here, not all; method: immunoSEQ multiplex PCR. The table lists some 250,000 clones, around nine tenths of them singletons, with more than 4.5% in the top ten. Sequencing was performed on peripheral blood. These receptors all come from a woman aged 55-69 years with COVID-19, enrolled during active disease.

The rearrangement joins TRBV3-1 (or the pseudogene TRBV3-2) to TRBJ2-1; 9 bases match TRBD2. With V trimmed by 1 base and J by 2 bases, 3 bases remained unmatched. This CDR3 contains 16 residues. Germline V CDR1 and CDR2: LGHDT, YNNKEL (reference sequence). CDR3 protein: CASSQGAGGPYNEQFF. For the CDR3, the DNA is TGTGCCAGCAGCCAAGGGGCGGGAGGGCCCTACAATGAGCAGTTCTTC.

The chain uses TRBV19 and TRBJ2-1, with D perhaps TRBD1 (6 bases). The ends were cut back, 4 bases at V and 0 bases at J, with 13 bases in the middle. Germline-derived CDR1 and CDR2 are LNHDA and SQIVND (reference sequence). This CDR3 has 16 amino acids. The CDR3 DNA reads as TGTGCCAGTAGTAGCCAAACAGGGAGCTCCTACAATGAGCAGTTCTTC. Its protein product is CASSSQTGSSYNEQFF.

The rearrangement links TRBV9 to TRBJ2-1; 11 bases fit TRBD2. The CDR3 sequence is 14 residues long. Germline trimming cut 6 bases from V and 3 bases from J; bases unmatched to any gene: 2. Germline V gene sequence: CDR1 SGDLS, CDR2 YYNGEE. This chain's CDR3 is CASTGLADYNEQFF. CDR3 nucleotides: TGTGCCAGCACGGGACTAGCGGACTACAATGAGCAGTTCTTC.

In nucleotides, the CDR3 is TGTGCCAGCAGCCTCTTCTTCGCCGGGGAGCTGTTTTTT. Encoded protein: CASSLFFAGELFF. This rearrangement joins TRBV7-3 to TRBJ2-2; D not certain. CDR3 length: 13 amino acids. Germline CDR1 and CDR2: SGHTA and FQGTGA. The V end was cut by 5 bases, the J end by 6 bases, with 10 bases between.

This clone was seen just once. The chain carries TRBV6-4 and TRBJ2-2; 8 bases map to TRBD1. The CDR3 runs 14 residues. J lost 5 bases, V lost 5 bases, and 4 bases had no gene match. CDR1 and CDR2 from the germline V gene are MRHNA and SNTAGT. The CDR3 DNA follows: TGTGCCAGCAGTTCGGACAGGGCTACCGGGGAGCTGTTTTTT. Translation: CASSSDRATGELFF.

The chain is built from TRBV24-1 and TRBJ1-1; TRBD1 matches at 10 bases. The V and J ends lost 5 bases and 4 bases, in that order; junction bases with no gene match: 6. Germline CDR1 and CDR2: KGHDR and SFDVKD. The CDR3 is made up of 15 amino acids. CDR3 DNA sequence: TGTGCCACCAGTGGTCGGACAGGGGGAAGCACTGAAGCTTTCTTT. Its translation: CATSGRTGGSTEAFF.

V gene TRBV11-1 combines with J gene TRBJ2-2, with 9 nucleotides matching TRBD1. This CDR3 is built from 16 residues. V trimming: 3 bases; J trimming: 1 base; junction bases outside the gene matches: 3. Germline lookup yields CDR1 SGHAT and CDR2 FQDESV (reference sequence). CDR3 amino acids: CASSFTGGWNTGELFF. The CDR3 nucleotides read TGTGCCAGCAGCTTTACAGGGGGCTGGAACACCGGGGAGCTGTTTTTT.

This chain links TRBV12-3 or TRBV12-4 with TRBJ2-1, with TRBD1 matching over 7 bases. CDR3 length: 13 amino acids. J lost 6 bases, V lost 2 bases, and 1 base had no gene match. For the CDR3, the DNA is TGTGCCAGCAGTTTAACAGGGGTCAATGAGCAGTTCTTC. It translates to CASSLTGVNEQFF.

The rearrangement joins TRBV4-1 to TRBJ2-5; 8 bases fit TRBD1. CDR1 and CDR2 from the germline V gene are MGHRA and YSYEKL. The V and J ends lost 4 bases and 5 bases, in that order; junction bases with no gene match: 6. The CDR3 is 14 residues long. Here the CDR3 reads CASSPGQGDETQYF. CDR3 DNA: TGCGCCAGCAGCCCCGGACAGGGCGACGAGACCCAGTACTTC.

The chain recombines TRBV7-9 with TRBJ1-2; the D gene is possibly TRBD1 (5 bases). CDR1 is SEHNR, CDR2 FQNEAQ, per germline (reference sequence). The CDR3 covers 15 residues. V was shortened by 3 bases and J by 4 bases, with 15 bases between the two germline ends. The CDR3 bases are TGTGCCAGCAGCTTGGGGGGGGAGGGCCCCTATGGCTACACCTTC. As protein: CASSLGGEGPYGYTF.

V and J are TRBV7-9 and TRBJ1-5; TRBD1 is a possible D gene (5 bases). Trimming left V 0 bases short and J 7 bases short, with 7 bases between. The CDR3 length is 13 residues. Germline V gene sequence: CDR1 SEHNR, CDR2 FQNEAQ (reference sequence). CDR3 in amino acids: CASSLAREQPQHF. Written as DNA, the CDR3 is TGTGCCAGCAGCTTAGCCAGGGAACAGCCCCAGCATTTT.

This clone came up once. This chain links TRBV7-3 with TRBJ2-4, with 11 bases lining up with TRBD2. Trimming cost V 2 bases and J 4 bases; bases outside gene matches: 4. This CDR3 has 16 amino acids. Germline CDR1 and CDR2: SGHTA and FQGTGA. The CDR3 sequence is CASSLEGTSGKNIQYF. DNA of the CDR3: TGTGCCAGCAGCTTAGAAGGGACTAGCGGAAAAAACATTCAGTACTTC. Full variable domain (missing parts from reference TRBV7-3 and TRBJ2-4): GAGVSQTPSNKVTEKGKYVELRCDPISGHTALYWYRQSLGQGPEFLIYFQGTGAADDSGLPNDRFFAVRPEGSVSTLKIQRTERGDSAVYLCASSLEGTSGKNIQYFGAGTRLSVL.